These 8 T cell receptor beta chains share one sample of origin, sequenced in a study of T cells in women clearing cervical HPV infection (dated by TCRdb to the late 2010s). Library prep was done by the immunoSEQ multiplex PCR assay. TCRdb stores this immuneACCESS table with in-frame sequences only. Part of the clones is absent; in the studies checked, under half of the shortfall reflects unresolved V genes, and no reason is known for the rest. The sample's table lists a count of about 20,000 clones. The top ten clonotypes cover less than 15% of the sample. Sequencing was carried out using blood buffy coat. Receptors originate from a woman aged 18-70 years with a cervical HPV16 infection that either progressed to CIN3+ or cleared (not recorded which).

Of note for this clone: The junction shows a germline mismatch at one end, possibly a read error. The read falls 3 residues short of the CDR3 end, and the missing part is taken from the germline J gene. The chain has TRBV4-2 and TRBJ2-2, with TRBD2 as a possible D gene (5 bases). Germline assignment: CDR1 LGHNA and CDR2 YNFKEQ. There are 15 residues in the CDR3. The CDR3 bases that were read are TGCGCCAGCAGCCAAGAAGAGGGCAGTAATTCACCG. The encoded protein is CASSQEEGSNSP. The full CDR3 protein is CASSQEEGSNSPLFF.

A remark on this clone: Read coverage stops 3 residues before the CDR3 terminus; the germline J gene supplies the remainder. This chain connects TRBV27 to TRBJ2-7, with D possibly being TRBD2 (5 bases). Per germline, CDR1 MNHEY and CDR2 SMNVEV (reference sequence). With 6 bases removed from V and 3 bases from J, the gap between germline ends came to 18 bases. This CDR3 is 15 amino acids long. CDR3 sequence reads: CASSSAAEVIYEQYF. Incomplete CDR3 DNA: TGTGCCAGCAGCTCCGCGGCGGAGGTGATCTACGAG.

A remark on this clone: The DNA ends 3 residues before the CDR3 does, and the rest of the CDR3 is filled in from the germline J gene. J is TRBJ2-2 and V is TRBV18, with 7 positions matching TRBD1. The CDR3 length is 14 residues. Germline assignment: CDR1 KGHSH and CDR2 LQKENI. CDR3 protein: CASSPGTADEKLFF. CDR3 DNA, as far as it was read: TGTGCCAGCTCACCCGGGACAGCGGATGAAAAG.

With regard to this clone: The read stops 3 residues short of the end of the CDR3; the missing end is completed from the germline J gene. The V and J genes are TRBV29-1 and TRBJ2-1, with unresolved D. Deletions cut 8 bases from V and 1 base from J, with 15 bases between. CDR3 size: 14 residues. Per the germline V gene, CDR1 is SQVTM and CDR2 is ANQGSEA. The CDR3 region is CSFNEGGSYNEQFF. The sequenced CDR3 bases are TGCAGCTTCAACGAAGGCGGTTCCTACAATGAG.

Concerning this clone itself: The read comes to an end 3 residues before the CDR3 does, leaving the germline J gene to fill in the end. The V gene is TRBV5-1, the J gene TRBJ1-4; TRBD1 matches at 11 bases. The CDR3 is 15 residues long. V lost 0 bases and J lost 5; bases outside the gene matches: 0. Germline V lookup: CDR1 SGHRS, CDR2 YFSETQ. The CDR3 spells CASSLGDRGNEKLFF. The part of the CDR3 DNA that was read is TGCGCCAGCAGCTTGGGGGACAGGGGGAATGAAAAA.

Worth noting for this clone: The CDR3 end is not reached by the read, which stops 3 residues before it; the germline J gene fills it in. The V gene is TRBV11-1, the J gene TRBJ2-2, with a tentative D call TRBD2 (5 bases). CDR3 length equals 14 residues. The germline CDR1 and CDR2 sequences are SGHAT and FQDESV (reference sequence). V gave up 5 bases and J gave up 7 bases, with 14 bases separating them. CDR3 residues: CASSPHSDGGELFF. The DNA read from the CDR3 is TGTGCCAGCAGCCCCCATAGCGACGGCGGGGAG.

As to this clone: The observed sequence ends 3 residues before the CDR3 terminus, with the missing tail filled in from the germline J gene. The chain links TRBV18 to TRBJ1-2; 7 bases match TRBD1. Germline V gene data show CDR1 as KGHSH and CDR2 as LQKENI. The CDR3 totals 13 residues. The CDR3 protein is CASSSGTANDYTF. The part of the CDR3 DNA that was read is TGTGCCAGCTCATCGGGGACAGCTAATGAC.

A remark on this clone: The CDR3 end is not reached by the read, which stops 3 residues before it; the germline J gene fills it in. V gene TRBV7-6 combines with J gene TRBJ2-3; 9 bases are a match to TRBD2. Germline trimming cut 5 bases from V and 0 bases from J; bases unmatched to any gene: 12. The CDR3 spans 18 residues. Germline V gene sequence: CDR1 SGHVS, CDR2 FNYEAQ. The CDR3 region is CASSARLADRTSTDTQYF. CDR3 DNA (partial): TGTGCCAGCAGCGCCCGACTAGCGGACCGAACTAGCACAGATACG.